This TCR beta chain stems from a study of cytomegalovirus exposure and HLA in healthy donors. General study points: As a later analysis revealed, the rate of TCR association differed by HLA locus, with DRB1 most and HLA-C fewest.

About this clone: The antigen remains undetermined.

PCR used 60 Vbeta primers and 13 Jbeta primers. Clones were read by immunoSEQ multiplex PCR, and TCRdb kept only the in-frame ones, dropping some. This table has approximately 150,000 clones, about 80% appearing once. The specimen sequenced was PBMCs. This sequence originates from a man aged 25 to 45 in good health and CMV-seronegative.

CDR3 residues: CASSLSGASSGNTIYF. The DNA for the CDR3 is TGTGCCAGCAGTTTATCAGGGGCCTCCTCTGGAAACACCATATATTTT. This rearrangement joins TRBV7-6 to TRBJ1-3, with D tentatively TRBD1 (6 bases). Germline loops: CDR1 SGHVS, CDR2 FNYEAQ. The CDR3 is 16 residues long. With 6 bases removed from V and 0 bases from J, the gap between germline ends came to 15 bases.